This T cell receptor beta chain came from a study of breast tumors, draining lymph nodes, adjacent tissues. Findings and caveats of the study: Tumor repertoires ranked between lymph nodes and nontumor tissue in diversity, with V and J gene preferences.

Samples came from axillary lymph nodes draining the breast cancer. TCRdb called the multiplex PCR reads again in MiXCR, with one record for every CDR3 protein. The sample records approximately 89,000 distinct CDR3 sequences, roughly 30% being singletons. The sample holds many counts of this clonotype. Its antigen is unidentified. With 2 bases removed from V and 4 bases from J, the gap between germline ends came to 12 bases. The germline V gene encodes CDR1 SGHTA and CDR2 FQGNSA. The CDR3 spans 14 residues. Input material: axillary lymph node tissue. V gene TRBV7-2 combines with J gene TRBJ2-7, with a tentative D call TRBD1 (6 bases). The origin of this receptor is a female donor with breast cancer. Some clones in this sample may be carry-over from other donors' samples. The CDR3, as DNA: TGTGCCAGCAGCTTATTGGGGGCCGGTTACGAGCAGTACTTC. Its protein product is CASSLLGAGYEQYF.